Listed below are T cell receptor beta chains from one sample, sequenced in a study of identical twins. TCRdb called the 5' RACE reads again in MiXCR, with one record for every CDR3 protein. The data contain hundreds of thousands of distinct CDR3 sequences, under 9% of them singletons. The same data also contributed to another study, on yellow fever vaccine responses in identical twins.

The source material was PBMCs. The origin of the receptors is a woman aged 18 to 35 in good health. CDR3s include the opening cysteine and the closing phenylalanine or tryptophan. A D gene is named only where the DNA matches it firmly. The size entry is marked missing in some rows and otherwise reads once, few, many or a size class.

d_call j_call clone_size v_call cdr3_nt cdr3_aa
TRBD1 TRBJ2-2 few TRBV7-2 TGTGCCAGCAGGAAGACAGGGATCACCGGGGAGCTGTTTTTT CASRKTGITGELFF
NA TRBJ2-3 NA TRBV10-3 TGTGCCATCAGTGAGGGTGGGGGCCTGTGGAGCACAGATACGCAGTATTTT CAISEGGGLWSTDTQYF
NA TRBJ2-7 few TRBV9 TGTGCCAGCAGCGTAGCTCTAGTGGGGGAGCAGTACTTC CASSVALVGEQYF
NA TRBJ2-7 few TRBV11-2 TGTGCCAGCGGCAAGGAGTACGAGCAGTACTTC CASGKEYEQYF
TRBD1 TRBJ1-1 few TRBV5-1 TGCGCCAGCAGCACTTGGACAGGGGGCCGCACTGAAGCTTTCTTT CASSTWTGGRTEAFF
NA TRBJ2-7 few TRBV10-3 TGTGCCATCAGTGGGACTACTCCTTACGAGCAGTACTTC CAISGTTPYEQYF
NA TRBJ2-1 few TRBV6-5 TGTGCCAGCAGTTACTCGTCTGGGGTCGGTGAGCAGTTCTTC CASSYSSGVGEQFF
NA TRBJ2-1 many TRBV5-1 TGCGCCAGCAGCTTGCTGGGCGGAATAAACAATGAGCAGTTCTTC CASSLLGGINNEQFF
NA TRBJ2-7 NA TRBV11-2 TGTGCCAGCAGCCCCATGACAGGTCCCTACGAGCAGTACTTC CASSPMTGPYEQYF
NA TRBJ2-1 few TRBV19 TGTGCCAGTAGTATAGGCAGGGTTGGACGCTACAATGAGCAGTTCTTC CASSIGRVGRYNEQFF
NA TRBJ2-2 few TRBV11-2 TGTGCCAGCAGCCCCTCCCTGCAGGGCCTGATCAAGGGGGAGCTGTTTTTT CASSPSLQGLIKGELFF
TRBD1 TRBJ1-1 NA TRBV6-2/TRBV6-3 TGTGCCAGCAGTAACAGGGGGGAAGCTTTCTTT CASSNRGEAFF
NA TRBJ2-2 few TRBV14 TGTGCCAGCAGCCAATTGACGTTCACCGGGGAGCTGTTTTTT CASSQLTFTGELFF
TRBD2 TRBJ2-7 NA TRBV5-5 TGTGCCAGCAGCGCTCGGACTAGCGTCAGCTCCTACGAGCAGTACTTC CASSARTSVSSYEQYF
TRBD1 TRBJ2-7 few TRBV20-1 TGCAGTGCTAGAGATTACGGAGGACAGGGGGCAAGGGAGCAGTACTTC CSARDYGGQGAREQYF
TRBD2 TRBJ2-3 NA TRBV20-1 TGCAGTGCTAGTGGGTCGGGATCTGTAGCGGGAGAAGATACGCAGTATTTT CSASGSGSVAGEDTQYF
NA TRBJ1-1 few TRBV15 TGTGCCACCAAATTGGAGAACACTGAAGCTTTCTTT CATKLENTEAFF
NA TRBJ2-5 NA TRBV18 TGTGCCAGCTCATCGGACCAGGGTATACAGGAGACCCAGTACTTC CASSSDQGIQETQYF
TRBD1 TRBJ2-2 NA TRBV6-5 TGTGCCAGCAGTTACACGAGCAGGGGGATGGTTTCGAACACCGGGGAGCTGTTTTTT CASSYTSRGMVSNTGELFF
NA TRBJ1-1 many TRBV15 TGTGCCACCAGCAGAGAACGAGCTTTGAGCACTGAAGCTTTCTTT CATSRERALSTEAFF
TRBD1 TRBJ2-5 few TRBV7-3 TGTGCCAGCAGCGTCGGGACAGGGGTACAAGAGACCCAGTACTTC CASSVGTGVQETQYF
TRBD1 TRBJ2-7 few TRBV6-2/TRBV6-3 TGTGCCAGCAGCCGCCAGGACAGGGCTTCCTACGAGCAGTACTTC CASSRQDRASYEQYF
TRBD2 TRBJ2-2 many TRBV24-1 TGTGCCACCCTAGCGGCGAACACCGGGGAGCTGTTTTTT CATLAANTGELFF
TRBD1 TRBJ2-3 many TRBV7-9 TGTGCCAGCAGCTCTCGACAGGGTGGAAATACGCAGTATTTT CASSSRQGGNTQYF
NA TRBJ2-1 many TRBV4-3 TGCGCCAGCAGCCAAGATCGGGTTTACAATGAGCAGTTCTTC CASSQDRVYNEQFF
TRBD2 TRBJ2-7 few TRBV28 TGTGCCAGCAGTTCCCCGCTAGCTAGGCGGGAGGTCTCCTACGAGCAGTACTTC CASSSPLARREVSYEQYF
NA TRBJ2-5 many TRBV7-9 TGTGCCAGCAGCTTAGCGGAGTTGCTCCATGAGACCCAGTACTTC CASSLAELLHETQYF
NA TRBJ2-2 many TRBV11-2 TGTGCCAGTGGGTCGCCTGGCACCGGGGAGCTGTTTTTT CASGSPGTGELFF
NA TRBJ2-7 many TRBV4-3 TGCGCCAGCAGCCAAGTTGGGGGTATCAACGAGCAGTACTTC CASSQVGGINEQYF
TRBD2 TRBJ2-7 NA TRBV7-2 TGTGCCAGCAGCTTCCGACTAGCGGGAACACCTTACGAGCAGTACTTC CASSFRLAGTPYEQYF
NA TRBJ2-6 few TRBV9 TGTGCCAGCAGCGTAGGGCGGCTGGGAGGGGCCAACGTCCTGACTTTC CASSVGRLGGANVLTF